This T cell receptor beta chain was found in a study of molecular identifiers for immune sequencing clone quantification. TCRdb recomputed calls from the PCR reads with MiXCR, one row per CDR3 protein. Altogether 60,000 to 70,000 distinct CDR3 sequences are present, less than 20% being singletons, with the ten largest covering about 1.5%. A note on this clonotype: With a much larger clone just one base away, this may be a read error. Here the CDR3 omits its conserved ending phenylalanine or tryptophan, so a read error is the likely source.

Deletions cut 6 bases from V and 1 base from J, with 7 bases between. Germline V gene sequence: CDR1 SEHNR, CDR2 FQNEAQ (reference sequence). CDR3 length equals 12 residues. From roughly 20,000 to 1,000,000 sorted cells, naive CD8 libraries were generated with 10%, 30% or 50% RNA. The sequenced sample was naive CD8+ T cells from blood, with Jurkat cell RNA spiked in. As for subset: FACS-sorted CD8+CD4-CCR7+CD45RA+ naive T cells. J is TRBJ2-7 and V is TRBV7-9, with a weak D call TRBD2 (6 bases). This sequence was found in a human donor in good health. Some libraries in this study had Jurkat cell RNA spiked in. For the CDR3, the DNA is TGTGCCAGCAGTCGGGGGTCCTACGAGCAGTACCTC. It yields the protein CASSRGSYEQYL.